These 29 T cell receptor beta chains were sequenced from one sample in a study of sequential checkpoint blockade in melanoma. As to treatment: randomized to nivolumab then ipilimumab (arm A) or the reverse (arm B). Only in-frame clones appear in the TCRdb table, and some are missing; sequencing was by immunoSEQ multiplex PCR. This table has under 7,000 clones, 50% to 70% appearing once. Sequenced material: CD8+ T cells sorted from blood (inferred from file names), taken from a patient given nivolumab and ipilimumab in sequence. Receptors originate from a human donor with melanoma.

This clone was counted only a few times. This CDR3 reads CASSQDFGDLSYEQYF. In DNA, the CDR3 is TGTGCCAGCAGCCAAGATTTTGGGGACTTATCGTACGAGCAGTACTTC. This sequence joins TRBV14 and TRBJ2-7; D possibly corresponds to TRBD2 (6 bases). V shed 0 bases and J shed 4 bases, with 16 bases lying between them. The CDR3 sequence is 16 residues long. Germline-derived CDR1 and CDR2 are SGHDN and FVKESK. The whole variable domain, filled in from reference TRBV14 and TRBJ2-7, reads EAGVTQFPSHSVIEKGQTVTLRCDPISGHDNLYWYRRVMGKEIKFLLHFVKESKQDESGMPNNRFLAERTGGTYSTLKVQPAELEDSGVYFCASSQDFGDLSYEQYFGPGTRLTVT.

The V and J genes are TRBV27 and TRBJ2-7; 9 bases are shared with TRBD1. The germline V gene has CDR1 MNHEY and CDR2 SMNVEV (reference sequence). Losses at the gene ends were 1 base for V and 1 base for J; bases not matched to a gene: 2. This CDR3 has 15 amino acids. The CDR3 DNA follows: TGTGCCAGCAGTTTATTAGGACAGGGGTCCTACGAGCAGTACTTC. This sequence encodes CASSLLGQGSYEQYF.

This sequence joins TRBV4-3 and TRBJ2-3; D is perhaps TRBD1 (6 bases). The length of the CDR3 is 16 residues. The germline gives CDR1 LGHNA, CDR2 YSLEER. V lost 0 bases to trimming and J lost 2 bases, with 12 bases between them. The CDR3 sequence is CASSQDPGDNTDTQYF. CDR3 nucleotides: TGCGCCAGCAGCCAAGACCCTGGGGACAACACAGATACGCAGTATTTT.

This clone was counted a few times. The V call is TRBV27, the J call TRBJ2-1; TRBD2 aligns across 8 bases. The CDR3 consists of 17 residues. Losses at the gene ends were 2 bases for V and 6 bases for J; bases not matched to a gene: 12. Germline V gene data show CDR1 as MNHEY and CDR2 as SMNVEV (reference sequence). As DNA, the CDR3 is TGTGCCAGCAGTTTAATTGGCGGGACTAGGATTGGCAATGAGCAGTTCTTC. Residues: CASSLIGGTRIGNEQFF.

The chain has TRBV30 and TRBJ2-3, with 9 nucleotides matching TRBD2. Germline values: CDR1 GTSNPN, CDR2 SVGIG (reference sequence). V lost 3 bases to trimming and J lost 5 bases; unmatched junction nucleotides: 12. The CDR3 consists of 16 residues. CDR3 sequence reads: CAWRELSGRNRDTQYF. CDR3 coding DNA: TGTGCCTGGAGGGAGCTTAGCGGGAGAAACAGAGATACGCAGTATTTT.

This clone occurred once. The DNA of the CDR3 is TGCGCCAGCAGCTTGGGGCCCCCAGGGGCGTCATCCGACGAGCAGTACTTC. It specifies CASSLGPPGASSDEQYF. This sequence joins TRBV5-1 and TRBJ2-7; TRBD1 is a possible D gene (6 bases). Trimming shortened V by 0 bases and J by 5 bases, and 21 bases separated the two germline ends. The CDR3 sequence is 17 residues long. Germline lookup yields CDR1 SGHRS and CDR2 YFSETQ.

The J gene is TRBJ2-1, the V gene TRBV27, with D possibly being TRBD1 (5 bases). This CDR3 spans 14 amino acids. Germline V lookup: CDR1 MNHEY, CDR2 SMNVEV (reference sequence). V lost 4 bases, J lost 1 base, and 8 bases lay in between. CDR3 DNA sequence: TGTGCCAGCAGTTACACAGGATCCTACAATGAGCAGTTCTTC. Its translation is CASSYTGSYNEQFF.

This chain uses TRBV2 with TRBJ2-5, with 7 positions matching TRBD2. V dropped 7 bases and J dropped 5; count of bases not matched to a gene: 13. CDR3 size: 15 residues. In germline, CDR1 is SNHLY, CDR2 FYNNEI. In nucleotides, the CDR3 is TGTGCCAGCATCCCTCATGCGGGAGCGTGGGAGACCCAGTACTTC. It encodes CASIPHAGAWETQYF.

The rearrangement joins TRBV7-9 to TRBJ2-5; 9 bases align to TRBD2. The germline V gene encodes CDR1 SEHNR and CDR2 FQNEAQ (reference sequence). This CDR3 has 15 residues. J lost 3 bases, V lost 5 bases, and 7 bases had no gene match. The CDR3 protein is CASSPVAGGKETQYF. In DNA form, the CDR3 reads TGTGCCAGCAGCCCCGTGGCGGGGGGGAAAGAGACCCAGTACTTC.

This clone was detected only once. V usage is TRBV9 and J usage is TRBJ2-7; the D gene is possibly TRBD2 (5 bases). The germline CDR1 and CDR2 sequences are SGDLS and YYNGEE. V was shortened by 3 bases and J by 3 bases, with 7 bases between the two germline ends. The CDR3 is made up of 12 amino acids. The CDR3 DNA reads TGTGCCAGCAGCGAAGAGGGCTACGAGCAGTACTTC. Translation: CASSEEGYEQYF.

This clone was counted a few times. CDR3 sequence reads: CASSHPVESGADTYEQYF. The CDR3 bases are TGTGCCAGCAGCCACCCGGTCGAGAGTGGAGCTGATACCTACGAGCAGTACTTC. V usage is TRBV11-2 and J usage is TRBJ2-7; no clear D. V dropped 5 bases and J dropped 2 bases, with 25 bases sitting between them. Looked up from germline, CDR1 is SGHAT and CDR2 is FQNNGV. The CDR3 consists of 18 residues.

This chain joins TRBV5-6 and TRBJ2-2; D not resolved. The germline V gene has CDR1 SGHDT and CDR2 YYEEEE. Between the trimmed V and J ends, which lost 0 bases and 3 bases, there was a span of 6 bases. CDR3 length equals 14 residues. CDR3 protein: CASSLVRDTGELFF. The CDR3, as DNA: TGTGCCAGCAGCTTGGTCCGGGACACCGGGGAGCTGTTTTTT. The full variable domain, with the rest looked up from reference TRBV5-6 and TRBJ2-2, is DAGVTQSPTHLIKTRGQQVTLRCSPKSGHDTVSWYQQALGQGPQFIFQYYEEEERQRGNFPDRFSGHQFPNYSSELNVNALLLGDSALYLCASSLVRDTGELFFGEGSRLTVL.

The chain is built from TRBV14 and TRBJ2-7; 11 nucleotides line up with TRBD2. The CDR3 runs 20 residues. Germline V gives CDR1 SGHDN, CDR2 FVKESK. V lost 0 bases, J lost 1 base, and 14 bases stayed unmatched. For the CDR3, the DNA is TGTGCCAGCAGCCAAGACGAGCGGGGACTAGCGGATGACGGGTCCTACGAGCAGTACTTC. It specifies CASSQDERGLADDGSYEQYF.

J is TRBJ2-7 and V is TRBV5-1; D is uncertain. The germline V gene encodes CDR1 SGHRS and CDR2 YFSETQ. With 0 bases removed from V and 0 bases from J, the gap between germline ends came to 7 bases. The CDR3 covers 14 residues. In DNA, the CDR3 is TGCGCCAGCAGCTTGGTTGAGGCCTCCTACGAGCAGTACTTC. This encodes CASSLVEASYEQYF.

The chain joins TRBV29-1 to TRBJ1-1, with D unresolved. CDR3 length: 14 amino acids. Germline V gene sequence: CDR1 SQVTM, CDR2 ANQGSEA. V was pared by 0 bases and J by 6 bases, with 14 bases between. The CDR3 coding sequence is TGCAGCGTTGAAGATCTAAGCCCTGTGCCTGAAGCTTTCTTT. Encoded protein: CSVEDLSPVPEAFF.

The chain links TRBV4-2 to TRBJ1-3; D is unclear. Trimming cost V 0 bases and J 0 bases, with 9 bases left between them. This CDR3 contains 16 residues. CDR1 LGHNA and CDR2 YNFKEQ come from the germline V gene. The CDR3 DNA reads as TGTGCCAGCAGCCAAGATGGTCACAGCTCTGGAAACACCATATATTTT. It translates to CASSQDGHSSGNTIYF.

The chain is built from TRBV9 and TRBJ1-4, with a tentative D call TRBD1 (5 bases). Germline lookup yields CDR1 SGDLS and CDR2 YYNGEE. This CDR3 contains 14 residues. V was cut by 2 bases and J by 8 bases, with 13 bases left in between. DNA for the CDR3: TGTGCCAGCAGCGTGGGGGGGATAGAGGAAAAACTGTTTTTT. Amino acids: CASSVGGIEEKLFF.

V is TRBV7-8 and J is TRBJ1-1, with D maybe TRBD1 (5 bases). Trimming stripped 0 bases from V and 0 bases from J, with 11 bases between. This CDR3 is 16 amino acids long. Germline CDR1 is SGHVS and CDR2 is FQNEAQ. The CDR3 loop is CASSLAGGTVNTEAFF. CDR3 nucleotides: TGTGCCAGCAGCTTAGCTGGGGGGACGGTGAACACTGAAGCTTTCTTT.

The chain is built from TRBV5-6 and TRBJ2-3, with 8 bases matching TRBD2. The V gene's germline CDR1 is SGHDT and CDR2 YYEEEE. V was pared by 3 bases and J by 2 bases, with 8 bases of the junction left unmatched. This CDR3 contains 16 residues. CDR3 residues: CASSSASGGTTDTQYF. CDR3 DNA: TGTGCCAGCAGCTCCGCCTCGGGGGGGACCACAGATACGCAGTATTTT.

The V and J genes are TRBV6-1 and TRBJ1-5; D is possibly TRBD1 (6 bases). There are 14 residues in the CDR3. Germline CDR1 is MNHNS and CDR2 is SASEGT. V shed 6 bases and J shed 8 bases, with 17 bases lying between them. Written as DNA, the CDR3 is TGTGCCAGCAGCGGGCGGCACAGGGTTGAGCCCCAGCATTTT. Translating it yields CASSGRHRVEPQHF.

There are a few counts of this clone. The J gene is TRBJ2-1, the V gene TRBV23-1, with 8 bases fitting TRBD2. TRBV23-1 is designated an ORF whose function remains uncertain. CDR3 length: 14 amino acids. With V trimmed by 6 bases and J by 8 bases, 9 bases remained unmatched. The CDR3, as DNA: TGCGCCAGCAGCCCGGGACACGGGAGGGATGAGCAGTTCTTC. Amino acid sequence: CASSPGHGRDEQFF.

Relative to its sample, this clone is medium-sized. The genes are TRBV6-5 and TRBJ1-2; a weak D match, TRBD1 (5 bases). Trimming stripped 6 bases from V and 6 bases from J, with 17 bases between. Germline-derived CDR1 and CDR2 are MNHEY and SVGAGI. This CDR3 region has 14 residues. The CDR3 is CASSPLGGFDGYTF. Written as DNA, the CDR3 is TGTGCCAGCAGCCCCCTGGGGGGTTTTGATGGCTACACCTTC.

The chain is built from TRBV4-1 and TRBJ2-7, with D perhaps matching TRBD2 (6 bases). Between the trimmed V and J ends, which lost 0 bases and 3 bases, there was a span of 12 bases. Germline CDR1 and CDR2: MGHRA and YSYEKL. This CDR3 has 15 residues. In DNA, the CDR3 is TGCGCCAGCAGCCAAGATCGACTAGGGTACTACGAGCAGTACTTC. Translating gives CASSQDRLGYYEQYF.

In DNA form, the CDR3 reads TGTGCCAGTAGTATGGAGGGTTACGAGAATGAGCAGTTCTTC. Translation gives CASSMEGYENEQFF. V gene TRBV19 combines with J gene TRBJ2-1, with TRBD2 as a possible D gene (6 bases). This CDR3 is 14 amino acids long. Deletions cut 3 bases from V and 7 bases from J, with 13 bases between. Per germline, CDR1 LNHDA and CDR2 SQIVND (reference sequence). Variable domain in full (rest from reference TRBV19 and TRBJ2-1): DGGITQSPKYLFRKEGQNVTLSCEQNLNHDAMYWYRQDPGQGLRLIYYSQIVNDFQKGDIAEGYSVSREKKESFPLTVTSAQKNPTAFYLCASSMEGYENEQFFGPGTRLTVL.

This chain uses TRBV30 with TRBJ2-1, with 7 nucleotides matching TRBD2. This CDR3 has 15 residues. Trimming removed 2 bases from V and 0 bases from J; junction bases left unmatched: 4. Per the germline V gene, CDR1 is GTSNPN and CDR2 is SVGIG (reference sequence). The CDR3 coding sequence is TGTGCCTGGAGTACCCGGGACTACTCCTACAATGAGCAGTTCTTC. This translates into CAWSTRDYSYNEQFF.

The chain links TRBV29-1 to TRBJ1-1, with TRBD1 identical over 8 bases. The V gene's germline CDR1 is SQVTM and CDR2 ANQGSEA. This CDR3 has 12 amino acids. J gave up 4 bases and V 6 bases, and 4 bases lay outside the gene matches. CDR3 in amino acids: CSVQGAFTEAFF. The DNA of the CDR3 is TGCAGCGTCCAGGGGGCTTTCACTGAAGCTTTCTTT.

V is TRBV11-3 and J is TRBJ1-2, with D unresolved. V shed 1 base and J shed 1 base, with 7 bases lying between them. The germline CDR1 and CDR2 sequences are SGHNT and YENEEA. The CDR3 has 14 residues. This chain's CDR3 is CASSLVSFNYGYTF. The CDR3 coding sequence is TGTGCCAGCAGCTTAGTATCGTTTAACTATGGCTACACCTTC.

There are a few counts of this clone. The chain employs TRBV7-9 and TRBJ1-1; 7 nucleotides match TRBD1. The germline gives CDR1 SEHNR, CDR2 FQNEAQ (reference sequence). V was clipped by 5 bases and J by 6 bases; unmatched bases: 12. This CDR3 has 15 residues. CDR3 loop: CASSRTTGEWSEAFF. Here the CDR3 DNA reads TGTGCCAGCAGCCGAACAACAGGGGAATGGTCTGAAGCTTTCTTT.

The chain combines TRBV25-1 with TRBJ2-5, with D possibly being TRBD1 (6 bases). The DNA end favors TRBJ2-7, so the J call may be wrong. This CDR3 spans 13 amino acids. Germline V gives CDR1 MGHDK, CDR2 SYGVNS. The CDR3 coding sequence is TGTGCCAGCAGTTTAGGGGGTTCCAACGAGCAGTACTTC. Its protein is CASSLGGSNEQYF.